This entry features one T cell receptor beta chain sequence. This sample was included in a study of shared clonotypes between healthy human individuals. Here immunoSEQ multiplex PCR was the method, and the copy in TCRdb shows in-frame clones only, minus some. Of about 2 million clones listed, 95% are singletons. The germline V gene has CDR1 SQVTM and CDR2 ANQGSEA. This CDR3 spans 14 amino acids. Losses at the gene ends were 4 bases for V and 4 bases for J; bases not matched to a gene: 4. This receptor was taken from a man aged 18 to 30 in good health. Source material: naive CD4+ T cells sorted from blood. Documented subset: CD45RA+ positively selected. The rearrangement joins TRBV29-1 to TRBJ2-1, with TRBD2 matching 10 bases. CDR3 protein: CSVGPTSGYNEQFF. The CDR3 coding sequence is TGCAGCGTTGGGCCGACTAGCGGGTACAATGAGCAGTTCTTC.